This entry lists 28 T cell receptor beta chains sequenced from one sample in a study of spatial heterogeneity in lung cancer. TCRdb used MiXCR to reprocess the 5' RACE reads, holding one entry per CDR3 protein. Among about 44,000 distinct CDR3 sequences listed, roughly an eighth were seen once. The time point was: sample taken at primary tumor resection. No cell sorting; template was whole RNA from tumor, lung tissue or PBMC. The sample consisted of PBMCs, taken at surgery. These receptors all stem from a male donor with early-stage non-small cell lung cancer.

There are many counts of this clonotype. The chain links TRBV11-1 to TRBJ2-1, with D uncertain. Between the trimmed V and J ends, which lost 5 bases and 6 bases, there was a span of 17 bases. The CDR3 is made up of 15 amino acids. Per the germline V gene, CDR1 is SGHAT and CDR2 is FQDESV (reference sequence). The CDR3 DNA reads TGTGCCAGCAGCCCACCGACGGTAACCCCCAATGAGCAGTTCTTC. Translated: CASSPPTVTPNEQFF.

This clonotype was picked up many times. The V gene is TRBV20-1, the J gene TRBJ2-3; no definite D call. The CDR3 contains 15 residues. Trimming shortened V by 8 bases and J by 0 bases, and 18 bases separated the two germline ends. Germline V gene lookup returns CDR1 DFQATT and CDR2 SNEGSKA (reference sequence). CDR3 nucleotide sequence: TGCAGTCCGGCGTGGGGTCATTCTAGCACAGATACGCAGTATTTT. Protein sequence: CSPAWGHSSTDTQYF.

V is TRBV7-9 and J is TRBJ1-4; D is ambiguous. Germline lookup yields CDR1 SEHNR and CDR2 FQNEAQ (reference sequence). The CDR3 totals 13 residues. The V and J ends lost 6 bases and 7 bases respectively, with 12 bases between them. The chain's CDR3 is CASSDLSSEKLFF. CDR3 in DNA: TGTGCCAGCAGTGACCTCTCGAGTGAAAAACTGTTTTTT.

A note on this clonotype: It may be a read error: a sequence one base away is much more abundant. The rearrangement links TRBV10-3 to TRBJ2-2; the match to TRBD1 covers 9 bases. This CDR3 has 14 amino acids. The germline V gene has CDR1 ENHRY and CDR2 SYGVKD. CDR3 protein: CAITRQGDTRELFF. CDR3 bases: TGTGCCATCACCAGACAGGGGGACACCCGGGAGCTGTTTTTT.

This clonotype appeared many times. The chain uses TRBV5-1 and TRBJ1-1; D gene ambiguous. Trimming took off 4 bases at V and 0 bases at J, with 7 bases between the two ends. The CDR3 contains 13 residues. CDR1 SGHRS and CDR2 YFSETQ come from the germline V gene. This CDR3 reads CASSGTVNTEAFF. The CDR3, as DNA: TGCGCCAGCAGCGGTACAGTGAACACTGAAGCTTTCTTT. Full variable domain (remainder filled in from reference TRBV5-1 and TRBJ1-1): KAGVTQTPRYLIKTRGQQVTLSCSPISGHRSVSWYQQTPGQGLQFLFEYFSETQRNKGNFPGRFSGRQFSNSRSEMNVSTLELGDSALYLCASSGTVNTEAFFGQGTRLTVV.

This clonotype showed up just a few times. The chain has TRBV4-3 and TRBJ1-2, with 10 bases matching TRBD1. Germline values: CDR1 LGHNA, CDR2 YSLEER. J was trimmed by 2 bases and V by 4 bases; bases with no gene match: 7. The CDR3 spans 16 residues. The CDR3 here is CASSPGQGNVNYGYTF. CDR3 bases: TGCGCCAGCAGCCCGGGACAGGGGAATGTGAACTATGGCTACACCTTC.

The CDR3 region has the DNA TGTGCCAGCAGTTTGGCTAGCGGGAGCCCAGGGCAGTACTTC. Translating it yields CASSLASGSPGQYF. This chain links TRBV27 with TRBJ2-7, with TRBD2 identical over 10 bases. Germline V lookup: CDR1 MNHEY, CDR2 SMNVEV (reference sequence). V lost 3 bases and J lost 9; bases outside the gene matches: 8. The CDR3 length is 14 residues.

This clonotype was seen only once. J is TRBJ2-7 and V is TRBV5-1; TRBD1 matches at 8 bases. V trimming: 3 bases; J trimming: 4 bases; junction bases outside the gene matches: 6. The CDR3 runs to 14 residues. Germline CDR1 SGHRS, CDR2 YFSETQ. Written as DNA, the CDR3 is TGCGCCAGCAGCTCGCAGGGGGCGGAGTACGAGCAGTACTTC. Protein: CASSSQGAEYEQYF. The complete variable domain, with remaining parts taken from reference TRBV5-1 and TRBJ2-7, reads KAGVTQTPRYLIKTRGQQVTLSCSPISGHRSVSWYQQTPGQGLQFLFEYFSETQRNKGNFPGRFSGRQFSNSRSEMNVSTLELGDSALYLCASSSQGAEYEQYFGPGTRLTVT.

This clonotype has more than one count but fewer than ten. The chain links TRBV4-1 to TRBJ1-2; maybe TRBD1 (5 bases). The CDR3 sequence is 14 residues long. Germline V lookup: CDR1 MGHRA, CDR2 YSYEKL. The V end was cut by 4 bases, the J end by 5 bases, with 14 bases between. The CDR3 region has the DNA TGCGCCAGCAGCCCCGACCAGGGCTTATATGGCTACACCTTC. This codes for CASSPDQGLYGYTF.

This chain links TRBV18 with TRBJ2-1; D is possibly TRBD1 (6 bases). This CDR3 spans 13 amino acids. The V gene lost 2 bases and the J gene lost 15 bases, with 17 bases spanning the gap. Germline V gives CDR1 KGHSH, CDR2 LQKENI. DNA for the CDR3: TGTGCCAGCTCACCATCCGTAAAGGACAGTATGTTCTTC. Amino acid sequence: CASSPSVKDSMFF.

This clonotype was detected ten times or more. The CDR3 coding sequence is TGCGCCAGCAGCCTGGGGGGTGATGGTTCACCCCTCCACTTT. Translating it yields CASSLGGDGSPLHF. The chain links TRBV5-1 to TRBJ1-6; TRBD1 might be the D (5 bases). Trimming pared 4 bases from V and 9 bases from J, leaving 14 bases between. CDR1 SGHRS and CDR2 YFSETQ come from the germline V gene. This CDR3 has 14 residues.

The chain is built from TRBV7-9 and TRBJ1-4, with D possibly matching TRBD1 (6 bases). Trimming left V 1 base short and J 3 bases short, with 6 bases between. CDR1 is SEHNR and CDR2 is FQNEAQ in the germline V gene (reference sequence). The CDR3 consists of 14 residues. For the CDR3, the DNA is TGTGCCAGCAGCTTAGGGACAGCTAATGAAAAACTGTTTTTT. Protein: CASSLGTANEKLFF.

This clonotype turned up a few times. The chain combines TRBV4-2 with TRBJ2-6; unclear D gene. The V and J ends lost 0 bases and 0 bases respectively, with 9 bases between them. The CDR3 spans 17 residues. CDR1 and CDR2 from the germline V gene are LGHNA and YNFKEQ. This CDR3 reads CASSQDRVNSGANVLTF. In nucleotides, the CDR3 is TGTGCCAGCAGCCAAGATCGGGTGAACTCTGGGGCCAACGTCCTGACTTTC.

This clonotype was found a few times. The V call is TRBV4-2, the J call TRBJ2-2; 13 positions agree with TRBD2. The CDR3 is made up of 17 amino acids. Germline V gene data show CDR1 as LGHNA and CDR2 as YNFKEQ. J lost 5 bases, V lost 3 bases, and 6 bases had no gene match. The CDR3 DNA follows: TGTGCCAGCAGCCAGTCGGGACTAGCGGGACTAACCGGGGAGCTGTTTTTT. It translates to CASSQSGLAGLTGELFF.

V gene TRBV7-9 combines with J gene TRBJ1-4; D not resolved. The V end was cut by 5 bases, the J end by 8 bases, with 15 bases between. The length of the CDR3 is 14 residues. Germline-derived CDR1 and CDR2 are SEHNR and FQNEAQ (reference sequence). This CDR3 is CASSPSGGGEKLFF. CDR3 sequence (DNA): TGTGCCAGCAGCCCCTCGGGCGGAGGAGAAAAACTGTTTTTT.

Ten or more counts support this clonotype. As DNA, the CDR3 is TGTGCCAGCAGCCAAAGACAGAACATGAACACTGAAGCTTTCTTT. It specifies CASSQRQNMNTEAFF. V usage is TRBV6-6 and J usage is TRBJ1-1, with D perhaps TRBD1 (5 bases). Germline V CDR1 and CDR2: MNHNY, SVGAGI (reference sequence). Trimming removed 6 bases from V and 0 bases from J, with 14 bases in between. This CDR3 is 15 amino acids long.

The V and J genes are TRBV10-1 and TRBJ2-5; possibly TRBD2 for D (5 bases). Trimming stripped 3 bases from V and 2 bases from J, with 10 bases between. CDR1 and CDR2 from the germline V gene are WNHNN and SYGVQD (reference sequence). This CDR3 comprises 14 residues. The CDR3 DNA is TGCGCCAGCAGTGAAGGAGGAATTCAAGAGACCCAGTACTTC. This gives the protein CASSEGGIQETQYF.

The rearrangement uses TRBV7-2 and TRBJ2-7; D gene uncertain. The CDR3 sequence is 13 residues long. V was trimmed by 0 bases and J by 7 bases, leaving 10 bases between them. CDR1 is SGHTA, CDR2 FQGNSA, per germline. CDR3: CASSLAASAEQYF. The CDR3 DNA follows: TGTGCCAGCAGCTTAGCGGCCAGTGCGGAGCAGTACTTC. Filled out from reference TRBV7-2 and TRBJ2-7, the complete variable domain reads GAGVSQSPSNKVTEKGKDVELRCDPISGHTALYWYRQSLGQGLEFLIYFQGNSAPDKSGLPSDRFSAERTGGSVSTLTIQRTQQEDSAVYLCASSLAASAEQYFGPGTRLTVT.

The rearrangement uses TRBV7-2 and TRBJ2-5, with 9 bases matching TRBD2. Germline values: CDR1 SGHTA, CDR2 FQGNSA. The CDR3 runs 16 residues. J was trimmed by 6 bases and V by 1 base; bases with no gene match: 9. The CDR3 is CASSLVGGGARQTQYF. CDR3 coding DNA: TGTGCCAGCAGCTTAGTAGGCGGGGGGGCCAGGCAGACCCAGTACTTC.

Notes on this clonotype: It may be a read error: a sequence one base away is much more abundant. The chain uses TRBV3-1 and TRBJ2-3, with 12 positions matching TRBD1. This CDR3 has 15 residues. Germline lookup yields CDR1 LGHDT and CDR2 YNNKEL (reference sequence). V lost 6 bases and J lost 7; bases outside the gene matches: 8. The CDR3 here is CASSPGQGAAYTQYF. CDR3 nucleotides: TGTGCCAGCAGTCCGGGACAGGGGGCCGCATATACGCAGTATTTT.

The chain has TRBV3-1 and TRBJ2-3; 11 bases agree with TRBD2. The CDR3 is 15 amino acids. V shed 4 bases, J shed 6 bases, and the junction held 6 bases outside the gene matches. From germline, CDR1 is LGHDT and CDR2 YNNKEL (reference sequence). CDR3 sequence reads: CASSRTSGRKDTQYF. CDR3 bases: TGTGCCAGCAGCCGTACTAGCGGGAGAAAGGATACGCAGTATTTT.

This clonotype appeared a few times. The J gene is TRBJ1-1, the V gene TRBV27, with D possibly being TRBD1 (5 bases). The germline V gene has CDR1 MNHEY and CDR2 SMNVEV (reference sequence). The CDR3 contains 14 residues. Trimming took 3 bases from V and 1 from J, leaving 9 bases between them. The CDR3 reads CASSFGGGNTEAFF. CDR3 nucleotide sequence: TGTGCCAGCAGTTTCGGGGGTGGGAACACTGAAGCTTTCTTT.

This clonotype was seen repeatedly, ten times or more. The DNA for the CDR3 is TGTGCCAGTAGTATACCACGAGATCAGCCCCAGCATTTT. It translates to CASSIPRDQPQHF. The rearrangement joins TRBV19 to TRBJ1-5; D remains ambiguous. Germline V gives CDR1 LNHDA, CDR2 SQIVND (reference sequence). The CDR3 covers 13 residues. Between the trimmed V and J ends, which lost 2 bases and 5 bases, there was a span of 7 bases.

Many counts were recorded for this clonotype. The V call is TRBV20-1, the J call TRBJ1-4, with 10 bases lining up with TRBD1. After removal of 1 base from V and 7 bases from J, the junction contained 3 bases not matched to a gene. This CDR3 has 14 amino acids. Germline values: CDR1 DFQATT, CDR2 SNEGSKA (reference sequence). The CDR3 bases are TGCAGTGCTAGAGGAGGGACAGGGGCTGAAAAACTGTTTTTT. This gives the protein CSARGGTGAEKLFF.

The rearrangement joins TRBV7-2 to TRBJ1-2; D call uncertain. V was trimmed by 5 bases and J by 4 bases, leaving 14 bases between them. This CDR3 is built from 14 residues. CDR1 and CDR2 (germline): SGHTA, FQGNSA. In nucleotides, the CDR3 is TGTGCCAGCAGCCGTGGATGGGATTTCTATGGCTACACCTTC. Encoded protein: CASSRGWDFYGYTF.

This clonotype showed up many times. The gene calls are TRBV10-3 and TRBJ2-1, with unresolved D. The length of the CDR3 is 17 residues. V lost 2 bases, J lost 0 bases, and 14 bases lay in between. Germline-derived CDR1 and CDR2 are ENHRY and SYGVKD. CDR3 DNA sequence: TGTGCCATCAGTGAGCCCGCCTCCCCGAGCTCCTACAATGAGCAGTTCTTC. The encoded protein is CAISEPASPSSYNEQFF.

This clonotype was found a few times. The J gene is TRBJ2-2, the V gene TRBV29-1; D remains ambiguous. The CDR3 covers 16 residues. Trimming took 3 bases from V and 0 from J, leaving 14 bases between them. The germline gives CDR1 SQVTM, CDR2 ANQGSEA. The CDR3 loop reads CSVDSSRQANTGELFF. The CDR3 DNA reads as TGCAGCGTTGACTCTTCCAGGCAGGCGAACACCGGGGAGCTGTTTTTT.

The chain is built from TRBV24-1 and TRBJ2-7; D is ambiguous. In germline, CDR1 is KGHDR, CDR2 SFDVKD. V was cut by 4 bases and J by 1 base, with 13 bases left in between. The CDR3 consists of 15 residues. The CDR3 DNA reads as TGTGCCACCAGTGACCCACGAGACCGGTCCTACGAGCAGTACTTC. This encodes CATSDPRDRSYEQYF.